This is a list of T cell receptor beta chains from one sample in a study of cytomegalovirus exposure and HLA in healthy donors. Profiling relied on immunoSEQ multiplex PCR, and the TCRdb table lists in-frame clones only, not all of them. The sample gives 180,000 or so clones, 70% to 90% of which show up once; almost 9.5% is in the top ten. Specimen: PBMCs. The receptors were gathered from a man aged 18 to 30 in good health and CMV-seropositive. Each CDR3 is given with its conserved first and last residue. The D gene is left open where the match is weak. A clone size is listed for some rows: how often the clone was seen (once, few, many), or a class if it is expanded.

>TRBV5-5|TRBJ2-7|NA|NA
CASSLKGLPTYEQYF
TGTGCCAGCAGCTTAAAGGGGCTCCCCACCTACGAGCAGTACTTC
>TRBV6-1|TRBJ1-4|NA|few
CASSESVRTASNEKLFF
TGTGCCAGCAGTGAATCAGTCCGGACAGCCTCTAATGAAAAACTGTTTTTT
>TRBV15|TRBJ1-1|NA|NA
CATSRAPSEGTEAFF
TGTGCCACCAGCAGAGCCCCCAGCGAAGGTACTGAAGCTTTCTTT
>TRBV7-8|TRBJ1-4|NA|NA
CASRRRGTNEKLFF
TGTGCCAGCAGGAGAAGGGGTACTAATGAAAAACTGTTTTTT
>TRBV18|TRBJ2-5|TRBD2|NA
CASSPTSGGTYGETQYF
TGTGCCAGCTCGCCGACTAGCGGGGGGACTTACGGAGAGACCCAGTACTTC
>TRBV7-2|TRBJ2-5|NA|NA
CASSFAGPQETQYF
TGTGCCAGCAGCTTTGCGGGGCCCCAAGAGACCCAGTACTTC
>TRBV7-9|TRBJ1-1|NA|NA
CASRPKTGPTEAFF
TGTGCCAGCAGACCCAAAACAGGGCCCACTGAAGCTTTCTTT
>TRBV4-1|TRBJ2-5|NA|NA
CASSQDPRYRGQETQYF
TGCGCCAGCAGCCAAGACCCCCGGTATCGGGGCCAAGAGACCCAGTACTTC
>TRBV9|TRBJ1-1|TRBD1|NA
CASSVGTEEAFF
TGTGCCAGCAGCGTTGGGACAGAGGAAGCTTTCTTT
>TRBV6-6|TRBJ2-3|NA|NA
CASQSQGFSIKDTQYF
TGTGCCAGCCAATCGCAGGGGTTTTCGATTAAGGATACGCAGTATTTT
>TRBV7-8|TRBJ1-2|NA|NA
CASSLGGGGYTF
TGTGCCAGCAGCTTAGGGGGGGGTGGCTACACCTTC
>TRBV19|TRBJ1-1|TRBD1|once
CASSISGGAGLEAFF
TGTGCCAGTAGTATTTCAGGGGGCGCGGGCCTTGAAGCTTTCTTT
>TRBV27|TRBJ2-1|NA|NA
CASSLGQGRGDEQFF
TGTGCCAGCAGTTTAGGCCAGGGAAGGGGCGATGAGCAGTTCTTC
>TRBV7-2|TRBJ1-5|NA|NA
CASSLGDIYQPQHF
TGTGCCAGCAGCTTAGGGGACATCTATCAGCCCCAGCATTTT
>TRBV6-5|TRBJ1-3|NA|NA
CASTELGLSGNTIYF
TGTGCCAGCACTGAGCTGGGACTTTCTGGAAACACCATATATTTT
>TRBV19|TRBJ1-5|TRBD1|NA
CASSIGGQGTQPQHF
TGTGCCAGTAGTATAGGGGGACAGGGGACTCAGCCCCAGCATTTT